Below are 11 T cell receptor beta chains sequenced from a single sample in a study of blood T cell repertoires in COVID-19. TCRdb keeps only in-frame clones here, not all; method: immunoSEQ multiplex PCR. The sample consists of tens of thousands of clones, about 86% of them appearing once. What was sequenced was peripheral blood. These receptors originate from a man older than 75 with active COVID-19.

CDR3 sequence reads: CASRREANEKLFF. The CDR3 DNA reads TGTGCCAGCCGACGTGAGGCTAATGAAAAACTGTTTTTT. The J gene is TRBJ1-4, the V gene TRBV28; D ambiguous. The CDR3 spans 13 residues. V was clipped by 8 bases and J by 3 bases, with 10 bases between them. CDR1 MDHEN and CDR2 SYDVKM come from the germline V gene.

This clone was seen a few times. The chain combines TRBV2 with TRBJ2-7; tentatively, D is TRBD2 (6 bases). Germline CDR1 SNHLY, CDR2 FYNNEI. V lost 7 bases to trimming and J lost 3 bases, with 19 bases between them. The CDR3 is made up of 15 amino acids. CDR3 in DNA: TGTGCCAGCAACGACGGGGACTTTGGTCGCTACGAGCAGTACTTC. This translates into CASNDGDFGRYEQYF.

The chain uses TRBV28 and TRBJ1-1; maybe TRBD1 (6 bases). CDR1 and CDR2 from the germline V gene are MDHEN and SYDVKM. Trimming cost V 5 bases and J 0 bases, with 16 bases left between them. The CDR3 is 16 residues long. The CDR3 bases are TGTGCCAGCAGTATAAACAGGGAGTGGGTGAACACTGAAGCTTTCTTT. It specifies CASSINREWVNTEAFF. Variable domain in full (rest from reference TRBV28 and TRBJ1-1): DVKVTQSSRYLVKRTGEKVFLECVQDMDHENMFWYRQDPGLGLRLIYFSYDVKMKEKGDIPEGYSVSREKKERFSLILESASTNQTSMYLCASSINREWVNTEAFFGQGTRLTVV.

This rearrangement joins TRBV7-9 to TRBJ2-7; 12 positions match TRBD2. After removal of 1 base from V and 6 bases from J, the junction contained 4 bases not matched to a gene. Per the germline V gene, CDR1 is SEHNR and CDR2 is FQNEAQ (reference sequence). This CDR3 has 15 residues. CDR3 amino acids: CASSLGTGLAGEQYF. The DNA for the CDR3 is TGTGCCAGCAGCTTAGGGACGGGACTAGCGGGCGAGCAGTACTTC.

The rearrangement links TRBV7-6 to TRBJ2-3, with 9 positions matching TRBD2. The germline V gene has CDR1 SGHVS and CDR2 FNYEAQ. J gave up 0 bases and V 1 base, and 5 bases lay outside the gene matches. The CDR3 contains 17 residues. The CDR3 loop reads CASSLGASGTSTDTQYF. The CDR3 DNA reads as TGTGCCAGCAGCTTAGGGGCTAGCGGGACTAGCACAGATACGCAGTATTTT.

This clone was seen a few times. The genes are TRBV6-6 and TRBJ2-1, with D unresolved. The CDR3 loop spans 14 amino acids. From germline, CDR1 is MNHNY and CDR2 SVGAGI (reference sequence). V was cut by 0 bases and J by 1 base, with 4 bases left in between. CDR3 protein: CASSYSASYNEQFF. Here the CDR3 DNA reads TGTGCCAGCAGTTACTCGGCTTCCTACAATGAGCAGTTCTTC.

This clone occurred a few times. V is TRBV28 and J is TRBJ2-7; D is unclear. The ends were cut back, 4 bases at V and 4 bases at J, with 20 bases in the middle. The CDR3 runs 16 residues. Germline assignment: CDR1 MDHEN and CDR2 SYDVKM. The CDR3 spells CASSSLGGAPIYEQYF. CDR3 nucleotides: TGTGCCAGCAGTTCCCTCGGCGGTGCGCCGATATACGAGCAGTACTTC.

This clone was recorded many times. This rearrangement joins TRBV7-3 to TRBJ2-1; no definite D call. V shed 2 bases and J shed 7 bases, with 18 bases lying between them. Per germline, CDR1 SGHTA and CDR2 FQGTGA. There are 16 residues in the CDR3. CDR3 sequence: CASSLAPVHGINEQFF. In DNA, the CDR3 is TGTGCCAGCAGCTTAGCTCCCGTTCACGGTATTAATGAGCAGTTCTTC.

The chain carries TRBV2 and TRBJ2-1, with 8 bases that match TRBD2. With 8 bases clipped from V and 2 bases from J, the junction kept 5 bases outside the gene matches. This CDR3 contains 14 residues. Germline CDR1 is SNHLY and CDR2 is FYNNEI. The chain's CDR3 is CASHERETYNEQFF. The CDR3 bases are TGTGCCAGCCACGAGCGGGAGACCTACAATGAGCAGTTCTTC. Full variable domain (rest looked up from reference TRBV2 and TRBJ2-1): EPEVTQTPSHQVTQMGQEVILRCVPISNHLYFYWYRQILGQKVEFLVSFYNNEISEKSEIFDDQFSVERPDGSNFTLKIRSTKLEDSAMYFCASHERETYNEQFFGPGTRLTVL.

This chain uses TRBV15 with TRBJ2-7, with D perhaps TRBD1 (5 bases). The CDR3 has 12 residues. Germline loops: CDR1 LNHNV, CDR2 YYDKDF (reference sequence). Trimming cost V 1 base and J 6 bases, with 7 bases left between them. In nucleotides, the CDR3 is TGTGCCACCAGCAGAGCAGGGTTCGAGCAGTACTTC. Encoded protein: CATSRAGFEQYF.

The chain combines TRBV7-8 with TRBJ1-1; D might be TRBD1 (5 bases). Germline CDR1 SGHVS, CDR2 FQNEAQ. This CDR3 has 18 residues. V was cut by 1 base and J by 0 bases, with 18 bases left in between. CDR3 nucleotides: TGTGCCAGCAGCTTAGTCTCCCCGCCTCGGGGGTTGAACACTGAAGCTTTCTTT. Translation gives CASSLVSPPRGLNTEAFF.